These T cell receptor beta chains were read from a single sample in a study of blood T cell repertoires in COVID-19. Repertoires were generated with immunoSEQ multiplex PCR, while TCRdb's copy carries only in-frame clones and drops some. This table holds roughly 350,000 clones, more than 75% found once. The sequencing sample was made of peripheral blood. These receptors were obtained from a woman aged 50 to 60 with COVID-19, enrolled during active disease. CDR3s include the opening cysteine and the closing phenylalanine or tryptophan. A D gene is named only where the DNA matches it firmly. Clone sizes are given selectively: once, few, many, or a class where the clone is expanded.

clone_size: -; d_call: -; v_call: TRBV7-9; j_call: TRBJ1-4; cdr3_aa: CASSSTGLRGEKLFF; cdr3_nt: TGTGCCAGCAGCTCTACAGGGCTAAGGGGGGAAAAACTGTTTTTT
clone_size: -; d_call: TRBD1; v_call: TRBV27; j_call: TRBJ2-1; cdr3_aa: CASSAGGAMNEQFF; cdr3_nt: TGTGCCAGCAGTGCAGGGGGCGCAATGAATGAGCAGTTCTTC
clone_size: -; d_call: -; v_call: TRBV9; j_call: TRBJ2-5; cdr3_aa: CASSPWGQPQETQYF; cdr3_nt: TGTGCCAGCAGCCCCTGGGGGCAGCCCCAAGAGACCCAGTACTTC
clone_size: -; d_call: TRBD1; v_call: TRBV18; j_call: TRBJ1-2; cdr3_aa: CASSPQDRGYGYTF; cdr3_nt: TGTGCCAGCTCACCACAGGACAGGGGTTATGGCTACACCTTC
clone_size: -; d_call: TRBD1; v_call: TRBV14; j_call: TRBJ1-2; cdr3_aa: CASSQDMGTGGGYTF; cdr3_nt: TGTGCCAGCAGCCAAGATATGGGGACAGGCGGCGGCTACACCTTC
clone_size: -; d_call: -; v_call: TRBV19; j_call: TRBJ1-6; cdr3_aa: CASSIGNSPLHF; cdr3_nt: TGTGCCAGTAGTATCGGTAATTCACCCCTCCACTTT
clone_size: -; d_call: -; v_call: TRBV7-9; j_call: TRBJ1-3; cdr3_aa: CASSQGGEPGNTIYF; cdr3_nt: TGTGCCAGTAGCCAAGGGGGGGAACCGGGAAACACCATATATTTT
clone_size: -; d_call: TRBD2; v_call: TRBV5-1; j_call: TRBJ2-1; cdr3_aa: CASSLVLAGTNEQFF; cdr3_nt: TGCGCCAGCAGCTTGGTGTTAGCGGGAACTAATGAGCAGTTCTTC
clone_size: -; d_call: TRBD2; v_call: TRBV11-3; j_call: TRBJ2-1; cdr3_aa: CASSSGLIAGGRNEQFF; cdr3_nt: TGTGCCAGCAGCTCAGGCCTCATAGCGGGAGGGCGCAATGAGCAGTTCTTC
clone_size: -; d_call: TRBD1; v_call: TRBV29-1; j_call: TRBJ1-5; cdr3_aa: CSVSPTGNLNQPQHF; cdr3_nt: TGCAGCGTTTCGCCGACAGGGAATCTCAATCAGCCCCAGCATTTT
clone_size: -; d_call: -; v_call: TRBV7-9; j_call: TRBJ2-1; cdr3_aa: CASSLATALAYNEQFF; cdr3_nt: TGTGCCAGCAGCTTAGCGACAGCGCTTGCCTACAATGAGCAGTTCTTC
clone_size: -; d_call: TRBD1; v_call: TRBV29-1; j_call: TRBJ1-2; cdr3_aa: CSAGTGHGYTF; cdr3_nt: TGCAGCGCTGGGACAGGGCATGGCTACACCTTC
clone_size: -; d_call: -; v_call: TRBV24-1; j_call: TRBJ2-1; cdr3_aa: CATRVGESGRPLHNEQFF; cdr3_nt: TGTGCCACCAGAGTCGGGGAGTCCGGGAGACCCCTCCACAATGAGCAGTTCTTC
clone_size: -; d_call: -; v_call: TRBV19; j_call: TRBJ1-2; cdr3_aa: CASSKSTAQGYTF; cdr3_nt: TGTGCCAGTAGTAAATCGACAGCGCAGGGCTACACCTTC
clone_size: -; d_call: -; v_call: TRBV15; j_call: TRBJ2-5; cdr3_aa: CATSRESFSARVQTQYF; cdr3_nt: TGTGCCACCAGCAGAGAATCTTTTTCGGCCAGGGTCCAGACCCAGTACTTC
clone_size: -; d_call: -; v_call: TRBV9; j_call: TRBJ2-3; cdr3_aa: CASGGRGTDTQYF; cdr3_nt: TGTGCCAGCGGTGGCAGGGGCACAGATACGCAGTATTTT
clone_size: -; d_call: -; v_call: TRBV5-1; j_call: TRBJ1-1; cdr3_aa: CASSTGGGNTEAFF; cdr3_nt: TGCGCCAGCAGTACTGGAGGAGGGAACACTGAAGCTTTCTTT
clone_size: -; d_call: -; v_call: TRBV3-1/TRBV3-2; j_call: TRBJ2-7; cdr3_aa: CASSQDSGWGGEQYF; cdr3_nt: TGTGCCAGCAGCCAAGATAGCGGATGGGGCGGCGAGCAGTACTTC
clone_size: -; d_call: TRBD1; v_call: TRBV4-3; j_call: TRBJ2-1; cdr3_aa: CASSHGQGRWNEQFF; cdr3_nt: TGCGCCAGCAGCCACGGACAGGGGCGTTGGAATGAGCAGTTCTTC
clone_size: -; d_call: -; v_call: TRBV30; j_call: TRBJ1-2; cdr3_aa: CAWSLAINYGYTF; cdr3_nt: TGTGCCTGGAGCCTAGCGATTAACTATGGCTACACCTTC
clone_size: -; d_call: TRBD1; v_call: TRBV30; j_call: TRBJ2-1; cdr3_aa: CAWSPGTATYNEQFF; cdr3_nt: TGTGCCTGGAGTCCCGGGACAGCGACCTACAATGAGCAGTTCTTC
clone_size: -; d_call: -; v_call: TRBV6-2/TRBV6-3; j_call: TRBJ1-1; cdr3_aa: CASSYPQARINTEAFF; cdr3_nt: TGTGCCAGCAGTTACCCTCAGGCCCGCATAAACACTGAAGCTTTCTTT
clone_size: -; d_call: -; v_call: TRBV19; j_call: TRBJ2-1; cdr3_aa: CASSPGWRDPRSYNEQFF; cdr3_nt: TGTGCCAGTAGCCCGGGGTGGCGGGATCCTCGCTCCTACAATGAGCAGTTCTTC
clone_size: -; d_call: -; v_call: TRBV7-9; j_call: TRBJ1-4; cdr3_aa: CASSFKDINEKLFF; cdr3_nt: TGTGCCAGCAGCTTCAAGGACATTAATGAAAAACTGTTTTTT
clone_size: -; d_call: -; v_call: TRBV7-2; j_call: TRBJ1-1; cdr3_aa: CASSPYTEAFF; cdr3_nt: TGTGCCAGCAGCCCGTACACTGAAGCTTTCTTT
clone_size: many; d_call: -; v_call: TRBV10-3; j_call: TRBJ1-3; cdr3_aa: CAIREDRSSGNTIYF; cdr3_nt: TGTGCCATCAGGGAAGACAGGAGCTCTGGAAACACCATATATTTT
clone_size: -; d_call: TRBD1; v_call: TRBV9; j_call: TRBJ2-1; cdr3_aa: CASSPEGARYNEQFF; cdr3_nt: TGTGCCAGCAGCCCTGAGGGGGCGCGTTACAATGAGCAGTTCTTC
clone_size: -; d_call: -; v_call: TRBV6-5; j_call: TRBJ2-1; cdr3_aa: CASSRRVDEQFF; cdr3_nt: TGTGCCAGCAGCCGTAGAGTGGATGAGCAGTTCTTC
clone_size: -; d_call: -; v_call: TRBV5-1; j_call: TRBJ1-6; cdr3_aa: CASSLDRLNSPLHF; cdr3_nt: TGCGCCAGCAGCTTGGACAGGCTGAATTCACCCCTCCACTTT
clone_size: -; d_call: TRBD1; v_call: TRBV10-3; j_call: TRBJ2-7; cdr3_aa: CAISGTGGPRYEQYF; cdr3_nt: TGTGCCATCAGTGGGACAGGGGGCCCTAGGTACGAGCAGTACTTC
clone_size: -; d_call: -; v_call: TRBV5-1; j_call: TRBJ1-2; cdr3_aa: CASSSSASGGYGYTF; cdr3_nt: TGCGCCAGCAGCTCGTCAGCGTCAGGCGGGTATGGCTACACCTTC
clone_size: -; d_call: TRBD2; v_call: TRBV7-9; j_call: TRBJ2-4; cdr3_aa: CASGLAGGTYSKNIQYF; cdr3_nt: TGTGCCAGCGGACTAGCGGGAGGAACCTACTCCAAAAACATTCAGTACTTC